The clone carrying this TCR beta chain was found a few times. Its cognate antigen is unknown. TCRdb re-analysed the 5' RACE reads in MiXCR, keeping a single row per CDR3 protein. The table lists roughly 770,000 distinct CDR3 sequences, approximately 18% of them singletons, with about an eighth in the top ten. This sample is drawn from a study of identical twins. Study-wide points: Conclusions rested on cross-sectional statistics rather than following the same donors. For out-of-frame alpha sequences shared by twins, low generation probability was in excess.

The sample was also linked to a second study, of T cells expressing NK-cell markers. From that study: Sequencing of TCR beta repertoires drew on sorted CD3+CD56+NKG2C+, CD3+CD56+NKG2C- and CD3+CD56-NKG2C+ T cells.

The clonotype comes from a woman aged 18 to 35 in good health. Sequenced input: PBMCs.

The CDR3 region has the DNA TGCGCCAGCAGCTTTTACAGGGTGGCCACAGATACGCAGTATTTT. Its translation is CASSFYRVATDTQYF. The rearrangement uses TRBV5-1 and TRBJ2-3, with D perhaps TRBD1 (6 bases). The CDR3 length is 15 residues. Germline values: CDR1 SGHRS, CDR2 YFSETQ. V was trimmed by 2 bases and J by 2 bases, leaving 12 bases between them.